This T cell receptor beta chain was observed in a study of CD8+CD57+ T cells in acquired aplastic anemia. TCR beta VDJ combinations and CDR3 sequences were profiled from genomic DNA. TCRdb independently ran MiXCR on the reads; one entry per CDR3 protein. This repertoire shows roughly 180,000 distinct CDR3 sequences, approximately 48% found once; its top ten account for 10% to 15%. By flow cytometry, patients selected for sequencing had shown an expansion of CD8+CD57+ cells. Trimming removed 7 bases at V and 3 bases at J, with 15 bases between. The germline V gene has CDR1 SQVTM and CDR2 ANQGSEA. The CDR3 spans 13 residues.

The source material was sorted CD4+, CD8+, or CD8+CD57+ T cells (not recorded which) from PBMCs. This sequence was found in a human donor with aplastic anemia. The chain has TRBV29-1 and TRBJ1-1, with D possibly TRBD1 on 6 matching bases. The chain's CDR3 is CSGGTGLYTEAFF. The CDR3 coding sequence is TGCAGCGGAGGTACAGGGTTATACACTGAAGCTTTCTTT.